Below, 13 T cell receptor beta chains from the same sample are listed, as sequenced in a study of blood T cell repertoires in COVID-19. The repertoire was sequenced with immunoSEQ multiplex PCR; TCRdb's copy has only in-frame clones and lacks some. The table shows a few hundred thousand clones, with about nine tenths occurring only once. Specimen: PBMCs or T cells enriched from blood (not recorded which). These TCRs come from a human donor in a cohort exposed to, infected with or recovered from COVID-19 (not recorded which). The donor label of this sample is uncertain.

The V call is TRBV7-2, the J call TRBJ2-5; 11 bases fit TRBD2. This CDR3 spans 17 amino acids. V lost 0 bases to trimming and J lost 5 bases; unmatched junction nucleotides: 8. Germline V gene lookup returns CDR1 SGHTA and CDR2 FQGNSA. CDR3 amino acids: CASSLAGVAGGVETQYF. As DNA, the CDR3 is TGTGCCAGCAGCTTAGCGGGAGTAGCGGGGGGGGTTGAGACCCAGTACTTC.

The chain uses TRBV4-2 and TRBJ1-3; 9 bases agree with TRBD1. The CDR3 has 16 amino acids. The V gene end was trimmed by 3 bases and the J gene end by 6 bases; junction bases not matched to a gene: 9. In germline, CDR1 is LGHNA, CDR2 YNFKEQ. The CDR3 region has the DNA TGTGCCAGCAGCCAGGGACGACAGGGGGTAGAAAACACCATATATTTT. This codes for CASSQGRQGVENTIYF.

The chain links TRBV4-1 to TRBJ2-3; TRBD2 agrees at 7 bases. The ends lost 0 bases at V and 2 bases at J; junction bases unmatched: 5. The CDR3 is made up of 16 amino acids. Germline V gene sequence: CDR1 MGHRA, CDR2 YSYEKL. The CDR3 is CASSQDMSGATDTQYF. The CDR3 nucleotides read TGCGCCAGCAGCCAAGATATGAGCGGGGCCACAGATACGCAGTATTTT.

The chain has TRBV9 and TRBJ2-3, with 11 nucleotides matching TRBD2. Germline V lookup: CDR1 SGDLS, CDR2 YYNGEE. After removal of 3 bases from V and 0 bases from J, the junction contained 3 bases not matched to a gene. The CDR3 spans 16 residues. CDR3 in amino acids: CASSAASGGSTDTQYF. For the CDR3, the DNA is TGTGCCAGCAGCGCCGCTAGCGGGGGGAGCACAGATACGCAGTATTTT.

This chain uses TRBV10-3 with TRBJ1-1; 9 nucleotides line up with TRBD1. V lost 7 bases and J lost 2; bases outside the gene matches: 11. Per the germline V gene, CDR1 is ENHRY and CDR2 is SYGVKD. The CDR3 is 16 amino acids. The CDR3 here is CAIMTSPGQGNTEAFF. The CDR3 DNA reads TGTGCCATCATGACTTCTCCGGGACAGGGCAACACTGAAGCTTTCTTT.

The DNA of the CDR3 is TGTGCCAGCAGTTGGGCGGGCCGCTACGAGCAGTACTTC. It translates to CASSWAGRYEQYF. V usage is TRBV27 and J usage is TRBJ2-7, with D possibly being TRBD2 (5 bases). This CDR3 spans 13 amino acids. From germline, CDR1 is MNHEY and CDR2 SMNVEV (reference sequence). Trimming removed 4 bases from V and 3 bases from J, with 10 bases in between.

A remark on this clone: Other DNA sequences of this sample code for an identical CDR3. The chain uses TRBV5-1 and TRBJ1-2; 7 bases match TRBD1. Germline V lookup: CDR1 SGHRS, CDR2 YFSETQ. The CDR3 spans 14 residues. J was trimmed by 2 bases and V by 0 bases; bases with no gene match: 1. The CDR3 loop is CASSLGQGNYGYTF. The CDR3 coding sequence is TGCGCCAGCAGCTTGGGACAGGGCAACTATGGCTACACCTTC.

On this clone: Other nucleotide sequences from this sample produce the same CDR3. The chain links TRBV19 to TRBJ1-1; possible D gene TRBD1, 5 bases. The CDR3 is 13 amino acids. V lost 3 bases and J lost 3, with 8 bases in between. The germline CDR1 and CDR2 sequences are LNHDA and SQIVND (reference sequence). The DNA for the CDR3 is TGTGCCAGTAGTATTGGAGGGGACACTGAAGCTTTCTTT. As protein: CASSIGGDTEAFF.

The chain uses TRBV24-1 and TRBJ2-5; no definite D call. The CDR3 is 12 amino acids. CDR1 and CDR2 from the germline V gene are KGHDR and SFDVKD. V was clipped by 6 bases and J by 7 bases, with 11 bases between them. CDR3 DNA: TGTGCCACCAGTAGAGATTATGGGACCCAGTACTTC. Protein product: CATSRDYGTQYF.

V and J are TRBV5-6 and TRBJ1-1; D gene unclear. Deletions cut 0 bases from V and 0 bases from J, with 12 bases between. This CDR3 has 16 amino acids. CDR1 is SGHDT, CDR2 YYEEEE, per germline. Here the CDR3 reads CASSLAEQHLNTEAFF. DNA of the CDR3: TGTGCCAGCAGCTTGGCCGAACAGCATTTGAACACTGAAGCTTTCTTT. Together with reference TRBV5-6 and TRBJ1-1, the CDR3 gives the full variable domain: DAGVTQSPTHLIKTRGQQVTLRCSPKSGHDTVSWYQQALGQGPQFIFQYYEEEERQRGNFPDRFSGHQFPNYSSELNVNALLLGDSALYLCASSLAEQHLNTEAFFGQGTRLTVV.

The V call is TRBV4-3, the J call TRBJ1-1; D is unclear. V dropped 1 base and J dropped 1 base, with 4 bases sitting between them. This CDR3 is built from 13 residues. Germline loops: CDR1 LGHNA, CDR2 YSLEER. CDR3 nucleotides: TGCGCCAGCAGCCAAGCGAGGAACACTGAAGCTTTCTTT. It specifies CASSQARNTEAFF.

The V gene is TRBV6-5, the J gene TRBJ2-7; maybe TRBD2 (6 bases). Germline V gene lookup returns CDR1 MNHEY and CDR2 SVGAGI. V was cut by 0 bases and J by 0 bases, with 9 bases left in between. The CDR3 spans 15 residues. The CDR3 region is CASSYSGGTSYEQYF. CDR3 DNA sequence: TGTGCCAGCAGTTACTCTGGGGGGACCTCCTACGAGCAGTACTTC.

V usage is TRBV30 and J usage is TRBJ1-2, with 12 positions matching TRBD1. The CDR3 covers 14 residues. V was clipped by 3 bases and J by 7 bases; unmatched bases: 6. Germline V gene lookup returns CDR1 GTSNPN and CDR2 SVGIG (reference sequence). DNA for the CDR3: TGTGCCTGGAGGACACCGGGACAGGGGGCTGGCTACACCTTC. Translation gives CAWRTPGQGAGYTF.